The 8 T cell receptor beta chains in this list originate from one sample, sequenced in a study of naive and memory T cell subsets. TCR cDNA received a 3' ligated oligonucleotide that carried a UMI. Ligated cDNA underwent four rounds of PCR with nested alpha and beta constant region primers and SP2. TCRdb reprocessed the 5' RACE reads with MiXCR, giving one entry per CDR3 protein. The table includes about 62,000 distinct CDR3 sequences, more than 6.5% detected once. The receptors were gathered from a female donor in good health.

This clonotype has ten or more counts. V and J are TRBV12-3 or TRBV12-4 and TRBJ2-7, with D unclear. The V and J ends lost 6 bases and 5 bases respectively, with 17 bases between them. This CDR3 is built from 14 residues. In nucleotides, the CDR3 is TGTGCCAGCAGCACACCGGGCCACCGCAACGAGCAGTACTTC. Amino acid sequence: CASSTPGHRNEQYF.

The gene calls are TRBV14 and TRBJ1-2, with 7 bases fitting TRBD1. Germline CDR1 reads SGHDN; CDR2 reads FVKESK. Germline trimming cut 6 bases from V and 6 bases from J; bases unmatched to any gene: 10. The CDR3 covers 14 residues. The CDR3 DNA reads as TGTGCCAGCAGTCGACAGGGAGACTTAAATGGCTACACCTTC. Encoded protein: CASSRQGDLNGYTF. Drawing the rest from reference TRBV14 and TRBJ1-2, the complete variable domain is EAGVTQFPSHSVIEKGQTVTLRCDPISGHDNLYWYRRVMGKEIKFLLHFVKESKQDESGMPNNRFLAERTGGTYSTLKVQPAELEDSGVYFCASSRQGDLNGYTFGSGTRLTVV.

The table lists this clonotype with a few counts. V and J are TRBV25-1 and TRBJ2-3; D gene uncertain. Germline CDR1 is MGHDK and CDR2 is SYGVNS. The V gene lost 0 bases and the J gene lost 0 bases, with 7 bases spanning the gap. The CDR3 has 15 amino acids. CDR3 amino acids: CASSEYKGSTDTQYF. The CDR3, as DNA: TGTGCCAGCAGTGAATACAAGGGTAGCACAGATACGCAGTATTTT. Full variable domain (missing parts from reference TRBV25-1 and TRBJ2-3): EADIYQTPRYLVIGTGKKITLECSQTMGHDKMYWYQQDPGMELHLIHYSYGVNSTEKGDLSSESTVSRIRTEHFPLTLESARPSHTSQYLCASSEYKGSTDTQYFGPGTRLTVL.

At least ten counts were recorded for this clonotype. J is TRBJ1-6 and V is TRBV28; TRBD1 is a possible D gene (5 bases). The V gene lost 3 bases and the J gene lost 12 bases, with 9 bases spanning the gap. The CDR3 spans 12 residues. Germline V gene lookup returns CDR1 MDHEN and CDR2 SYDVKM. Here the CDR3 reads CASSLGDLPLHF. As DNA, the CDR3 is TGTGCCAGCAGTTTGGGGGATTTACCCCTCCACTTT.

This clonotype was observed a few times. V usage is TRBV29-1 and J usage is TRBJ2-7; 10 bases agree with TRBD1. V shed 6 bases and J 7 bases; nucleotides not matched to a gene: 18. CDR1 is SQVTM, CDR2 ANQGSEA, per germline. The CDR3 runs to 16 residues. CDR3: CSVILGLDRGLGEQYF. The CDR3 region has the DNA TGCAGCGTCATCCTCGGGCTGGACAGGGGGTTGGGAGAGCAGTACTTC.

The rearrangement uses TRBV21-1 and TRBJ2-5; the D call TRBD1 from the table was never checked on the DNA. TRBV21-1 is a documented pseudogene. CDR3 size: 18 residues. The CDR3 region has the DNA TGTGCCAGCAGCGAAAAACGAGAACGGGACAGACATTTGGAGACCCAGTACTTC. The encoded protein is CASSEKRERDRHLETQYF.

The sample holds many counts of this clonotype. This chain uses TRBV7-2 with TRBJ1-4; 8 positions agree with TRBD1. Germline CDR1 is SGHTA and CDR2 is FQGNSA. V shed 6 bases and J 0 bases; nucleotides not matched to a gene: 12. This CDR3 spans 18 amino acids. As DNA, the CDR3 is TGTGCCAGCAGGCCAGACAGGGGTGGGGGTACAACTAATGAAAAACTGTTTTTT. Translation: CASRPDRGGGTTNEKLFF.

This clonotype has more than one count but fewer than ten. The chain links TRBV7-3 to TRBJ1-4; 8 bases fit TRBD1. CDR1 and CDR2 (germline): SGHTA, FQGTGA. This CDR3 has 15 amino acids. The ends lost 3 bases at V and 0 bases at J; junction bases unmatched: 0. This CDR3 reads CASSLTGATNEKLFF. The DNA of the CDR3 is TGTGCCAGCAGCTTGACAGGGGCAACTAATGAAAAACTGTTTTTT.